This T cell receptor beta chain was recovered during a study of type 1 and type 2 diabetes patients. PCR was run on genomic DNA. A primer set of 30 forward and 13 reverse primers amplified the CDR3. TCRdb reprocessed the multiplex PCR reads via MiXCR and lists one record per CDR3 protein. This table holds about 290,000 distinct CDR3 sequences, around 47% found once. CDR1 is SGHTA and CDR2 is FQGNSA in the germline V gene. CDR3 length: 16 residues. V lost 1 base and J lost 2; bases outside the gene matches: 8. This TCR was sampled from a man aged 18 to 29 with type 2 diabetes. Input material: peripheral blood mononuclear cells (PBMCs). The chain couples TRBV7-2 to TRBJ2-7; 7 bases are shared with TRBD1. DNA of the CDR3: TGTGCCAGCAGCTTAGATCCACGGGACAGTCCCTACGAGCAGTACTTC. It yields the protein CASSLDPRDSPYEQYF. The full variable domain, in which reference TRBV7-2 and TRBJ2-7 provide the parts outside the CDR3, is GAGVSQSPSNKVTEKGKDVELRCDPISGHTALYWYRQSLGQGLEFLIYFQGNSAPDKSGLPSDRFSAERTGGSVSTLTIQRTQQEDSAVYLCASSLDPRDSPYEQYFGPGTRLTVT.